These 25 T cell receptor beta chains originate from one sample sequenced in a study of shared clonotypes between healthy human individuals. The data were produced by immunoSEQ multiplex PCR, yet TCRdb's version contains in-frame clones alone and is incomplete. The data hold 2 million or so clones, with about 95% observed a single time. Naive CD8 cells lacked CD45RO, underwent positive selection for CCR7 and left out terminally differentiated effector memory CD45RA+ cells. The sequencing sample was made of naive CD8+ T cells sorted from blood. The receptors stem from a man aged 18 to 29 in good health.

To note about this clone: The same CDR3 arises from other DNA sequences in this sample as well. The chain carries TRBV5-4 and TRBJ2-1, with D unclear. Germline CDR1 is SGHNT and CDR2 is YYREEE (reference sequence). The V gene lost 3 bases and the J gene lost 6 bases, with 7 bases spanning the gap. CDR3 size: 12 residues. DNA of the CDR3: TGTGCCAGCAGCTCCCTGAGCAATGAGCAGTTCTTC. Translating it yields CASSSLSNEQFF. Full variable domain (rest looked up from reference TRBV5-4 and TRBJ2-1): ETGVTQSPTHLIKTRGQQVTLRCSSQSGHNTVSWYQQALGQGPQFIFQYYREEENGRGNFPPRFSGLQFPNYSSELNVNALELDDSALYLCASSSLSNEQFFGPGTRLTVL.

The chain couples TRBV29-1 to TRBJ2-1; a possible D gene is TRBD1 (6 bases). Germline assignment: CDR1 SQVTM and CDR2 ANQGSEA. CDR3 size: 13 residues. The V gene lost 5 bases and the J gene lost 7 bases, with 15 bases spanning the gap. CDR3 in DNA: TGCAGCGTTCCGGGTAGGGGGAAAAATGAGCAGTTCTTC. Amino acids: CSVPGRGKNEQFF.

This clone occurred once. The same CDR3 is also encoded by other DNA sequences in this sample. The CDR3 reads CASSQDQGTGELFF. The CDR3 nucleotides are TGCGCCAGCAGCCAAGACCAGGGGACCGGGGAGCTGTTTTTT. The chain employs TRBV4-3 and TRBJ2-2; possible D gene TRBD1, 6 bases. The CDR3 spans 14 residues. The germline gives CDR1 LGHNA, CDR2 YSLEER. Trimming shortened V by 0 bases and J by 5 bases, and 7 bases separated the two germline ends.

This clone turned up a few times. The rearrangement joins TRBV27 to TRBJ1-1; D is perhaps TRBD1 (6 bases). The CDR3 has 13 residues. Germline V gene sequence: CDR1 MNHEY, CDR2 SMNVEV (reference sequence). V was pared by 8 bases and J by 0 bases, with 10 bases between. CDR3 sequence (DNA): TGTGCCAGCGGACAGTTAATGAACACTGAAGCTTTCTTT. Protein product: CASGQLMNTEAFF.

About this clone itself: At the DNA level, this CDR3 is encoded by other sequences in the same sample as well. The rearrangement links TRBV2 to TRBJ2-7; D unclear. Trimming pared 6 bases from V and 3 bases from J, leaving 9 bases between. The germline gives CDR1 SNHLY, CDR2 FYNNEI. The CDR3 runs 12 residues. CDR3 bases: TGTGCCAGCAGCGAAAGCCGCTACGAGCAGTACTTC. As protein: CASSESRYEQYF.

This clone was found once. The chain couples TRBV4-1 to TRBJ2-3; D uncertain. The V and J ends lost 2 bases and 0 bases respectively, with 12 bases between them. This CDR3 is 16 amino acids long. Germline CDR1 MGHRA, CDR2 YSYEKL. The CDR3 reads CASSQLYGDSTDTQYF. The CDR3 DNA follows: TGCGCCAGCAGCCAACTCTATGGAGATAGCACAGATACGCAGTATTTT.

This clone was seen a handful of times. The V gene is TRBV7-2, the J gene TRBJ1-4, with D hard to call. The CDR3 is 14 residues long. The germline V gene has CDR1 SGHTA and CDR2 FQGNSA. Trimming took off 5 bases at V and 5 bases at J, with 12 bases between the two ends. The CDR3 loop reads CASSRTVLNEKLFF. The CDR3 DNA follows: TGTGCCAGCAGCCGGACGGTCCTAAATGAAAAACTGTTTTTT.

The chain combines TRBV25-1 with TRBJ2-5, with D possibly being TRBD1 (6 bases). Germline CDR1 is MGHDK and CDR2 is SYGVNS. The CDR3 is 14 residues long. The V end was cut by 3 bases, the J end by 5 bases, with 13 bases between. The CDR3 DNA reads as TGTGCCAGCAGTGATTTAGGGGGAAGTGAGACCCAGTACTTC. Amino acid sequence: CASSDLGGSETQYF.

This rearrangement joins TRBV27 to TRBJ2-1; D perhaps matches TRBD2 (6 bases). This CDR3 has 16 residues. V lost 7 bases to trimming and J lost 8 bases, with 24 bases between them. From germline, CDR1 is MNHEY and CDR2 SMNVEV (reference sequence). CDR3 sequence reads: CASTLSPGGLSDEQFF. As DNA, the CDR3 is TGTGCCAGCACCCTTTCGCCCGGGGGACTTAGCGATGAGCAGTTCTTC.

The V gene is TRBV27, the J gene TRBJ2-1, with D perhaps TRBD1 or TRBD2 (5 bases each). CDR3 length equals 13 residues. The germline gives CDR1 MNHEY, CDR2 SMNVEV (reference sequence). Deletions cut 5 bases from V and 5 bases from J, with 10 bases between. The CDR3 DNA reads as TGTGCCAGCAGTGCCCGGGACCACAATGAGCAGTTCTTC. Translation gives CASSARDHNEQFF.

The chain couples TRBV14 to TRBJ2-3; TRBD1 aligns across 9 bases. The CDR3 runs 17 residues. Trimming took 2 bases from V and 4 from J; bases not matched to a gene: 10. CDR1 is SGHDN, CDR2 FVKESK, per germline. CDR3 in amino acids: CASSQFSWDREADTQYF. In DNA form, the CDR3 reads TGTGCCAGCAGCCAATTCTCATGGGACAGGGAGGCAGATACGCAGTATTTT.

The rearrangement links TRBV13 to TRBJ2-7; TRBD2 is a possible D gene (6 bases). Trimming removed 4 bases from V and 2 bases from J, with 15 bases in between. Germline V gives CDR1 PRHDT, CDR2 FYEKMQ (reference sequence). This CDR3 comprises 15 residues. The CDR3: CASSSTTGDTYEQYF. DNA for the CDR3: TGTGCCAGCAGCTCAACCACGGGGGATACCTACGAGCAGTACTTC. Complete variable domain (other parts from reference TRBV13 and TRBJ2-7): AAGVIQSPRHLIKEKRETATLKCYPIPRHDTVYWYQQGPGQDPQFLISFYEKMQSDKGSIPDRFSAQQFSDYHSELNMSSLELGDSALYFCASSSTTGDTYEQYFGPGTRLTVT.

The chain links TRBV5-6 to TRBJ1-2; no clear D gene. Trimming stripped 4 bases from V and 0 bases from J, with 16 bases between. Germline V gene sequence: CDR1 SGHDT, CDR2 YYEEEE. The length of the CDR3 is 16 residues. This CDR3 is CASSAELYDPNYGYTF. The CDR3 DNA sequence: TGTGCCAGCAGCGCGGAACTTTATGATCCTAACTATGGCTACACCTTC.

The rearrangement joins TRBV30 to TRBJ2-5; D is possibly TRBD2 (6 bases). The germline CDR1 and CDR2 sequences are GTSNPN and SVGIG (reference sequence). The CDR3 spans 14 residues. V lost 1 base and J lost 5, with 14 bases in between. The CDR3 nucleotides read TGTGCCTGGAGTGCGAAGGAGGGGTGGGAGACCCAGTACTTC. Translating it yields CAWSAKEGWETQYF. Full variable domain (outside the CDR3, taken from reference TRBV30 and TRBJ2-5): SQTIHQWPATLVQPVGSPLSLECTVEGTSNPNLYWYRQAAGRGLQLLFYSVGIGQISSEVPQNLSASRPQDRQFILSSKKLLLSDSGFYLCAWSAKEGWETQYFGPGTRLLVL.

This chain joins TRBV27 and TRBJ2-7, with D perhaps matching TRBD1 (6 bases). This CDR3 comprises 14 residues. Trimming left V 0 bases short and J 5 bases short, with 11 bases between. Germline V gene sequence: CDR1 MNHEY, CDR2 SMNVEV (reference sequence). The CDR3 DNA follows: TGTGCCAGCAGTTTATCAGTCAGGGGCCACGAGCAGTACTTC. Translation gives CASSLSVRGHEQYF.

The genes are TRBV28 and TRBJ2-2; D call uncertain. The germline V gene encodes CDR1 MDHEN and CDR2 SYDVKM. This CDR3 has 14 residues. V dropped 5 bases and J dropped 7 bases, with 14 bases sitting between them. The CDR3 region is CASSDPIHIGELFF. CDR3 bases: TGTGCCAGCAGTGACCCAATTCATATCGGGGAGCTGTTTTTT.

The chain carries TRBV6-6 and TRBJ2-7; D not certain. CDR3 length equals 11 residues. Trimming pared 1 base from V and 7 bases from J, leaving 5 bases between. Germline V lookup: CDR1 MNHNY, CDR2 SVGAGI (reference sequence). The chain's CDR3 is CASSYYPEQYF. CDR3 in DNA: TGTGCCAGCAGTTACTATCCTGAGCAGTACTTC.

Regarding this clone: The same CDR3 can be traced to other DNA sequences in this sample. The gene calls are TRBV6-5 and TRBJ1-1, with a possible D match to TRBD1 (6 bases). The V end lost 0 bases, the J end lost 4 bases, and 12 bases lay between the germline ends. In germline, CDR1 is MNHEY, CDR2 SVGAGI. CDR3 length: 15 amino acids. CDR3 sequence: CASSYSKGGGTEAFF. The CDR3 DNA follows: TGTGCCAGCAGTTACTCTAAGGGGGGAGGCACTGAAGCTTTCTTT.

The chain combines TRBV6-5 with TRBJ1-4; D is perhaps TRBD1 (5 bases). Trimming took 8 bases from V and 7 from J, leaving 14 bases between them. This CDR3 contains 13 residues. Germline-derived CDR1 and CDR2 are MNHEY and SVGAGI. Here the CDR3 DNA reads TGTGCCAGCGGGCCCGACAGTGGTGAAAAACTGTTTTTT. Protein sequence: CASGPDSGEKLFF.

The chain links TRBV7-9 to TRBJ1-4, with TRBD1 as a possible D gene (6 bases). CDR3 size: 14 residues. Trimming shortened V by 2 bases and J by 8 bases, and 12 bases separated the two germline ends. The germline gives CDR1 SEHNR, CDR2 FQNEAQ (reference sequence). The CDR3 is CASSLRDTGEKLFF. The CDR3 DNA sequence: TGTGCCAGCAGCTTACGGGACACAGGGGAAAAACTGTTTTTT.

This clone was counted a single time. The chain uses TRBV5-1 and TRBJ2-1; no reliable D call. The V gene's germline CDR1 is SGHRS and CDR2 YFSETQ. This CDR3 has 11 amino acids. Trimming pared 3 bases from V and 9 bases from J, leaving 7 bases between. The CDR3, as DNA: TGCGCCAGCAGCTGGGGTGTTGAGCAGTTCTTC. Protein product: CASSWGVEQFF.

This chain joins TRBV2 and TRBJ2-5; D gene ambiguous. Deletions cut 2 bases from V and 2 bases from J, with 9 bases between. CDR3 size: 14 residues. Germline CDR1 SNHLY, CDR2 FYNNEI. The CDR3 region is CASSETAEQETQYF. In DNA form, the CDR3 reads TGTGCCAGCAGTGAAACGGCAGAACAAGAGACCCAGTACTTC.

This chain uses TRBV14 with TRBJ2-7, with D perhaps TRBD1 (5 bases). CDR1 is SGHDN, CDR2 FVKESK, per germline. The CDR3 is 14 residues long. The V gene lost 4 bases and the J gene lost 0 bases, with 10 bases spanning the gap. CDR3 bases: TGTGCCAGCAGCCCCTCAGGGAACTCCTACGAGCAGTACTTC. The encoded protein is CASSPSGNSYEQYF.

The rearrangement uses TRBV19 and TRBJ1-4, with D possibly matching TRBD1 (5 bases). The CDR3 length is 16 residues. Trimming took 7 bases from V and 3 from J, leaving 18 bases between them. Germline CDR1 is LNHDA and CDR2 is SQIVND (reference sequence). CDR3 DNA sequence: TGTGCCAGTATCACCTCTCCGGGACGGCCTAATGAAAAACTGTTTTTT. The encoded protein is CASITSPGRPNEKLFF.

In the case of this clone: The sample contains more than one DNA sequence encoding this CDR3. The V and J genes are TRBV11-2 and TRBJ1-4, with 11 bases that match TRBD1. Trimming at V came to 1 base and at J to 8 bases, leaving 3 bases not matched to a gene. Per the germline V gene, CDR1 is SGHAT and CDR2 is FQNNGV. The CDR3 extends over 15 amino acids. Here the CDR3 DNA reads TGTGCCAGCAGCTTAGGGACAGGGGGCAGAGAAAAACTGTTTTTT. Residues: CASSLGTGGREKLFF.